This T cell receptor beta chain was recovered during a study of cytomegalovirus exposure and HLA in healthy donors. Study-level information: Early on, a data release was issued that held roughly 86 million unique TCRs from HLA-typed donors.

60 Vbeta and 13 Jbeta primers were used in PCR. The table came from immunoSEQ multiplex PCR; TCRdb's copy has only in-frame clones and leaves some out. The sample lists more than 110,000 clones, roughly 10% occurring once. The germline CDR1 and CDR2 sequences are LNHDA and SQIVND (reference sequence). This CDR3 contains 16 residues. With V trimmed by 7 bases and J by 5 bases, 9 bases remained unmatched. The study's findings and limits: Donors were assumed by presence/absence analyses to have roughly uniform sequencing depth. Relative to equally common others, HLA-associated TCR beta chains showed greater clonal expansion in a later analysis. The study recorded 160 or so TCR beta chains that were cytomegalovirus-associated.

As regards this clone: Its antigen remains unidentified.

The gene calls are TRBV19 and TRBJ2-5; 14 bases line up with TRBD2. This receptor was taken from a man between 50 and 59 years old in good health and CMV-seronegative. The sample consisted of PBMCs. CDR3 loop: CASNVAGTSGSETQYF. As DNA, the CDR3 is TGTGCCAGTAATGTTGCGGGGACTAGCGGGAGTGAGACCCAGTACTTC.